Following are 27 T cell receptor beta chains from one sample sequenced in a study of human T cells and chemical hapten exposure. Extraction of total RNA was performed on unfractionated whole blood. It was the library that attached unique molecular identifiers to individual cDNA molecules. One entry per CDR3 protein, called by TCRdb with MiXCR from the reads. This table holds more than 100,000 distinct CDR3 sequences, roughly 8.5% found once. Material: whole blood. Every receptor here comes from a human donor in good health. Some clones in this sample may be carry-over from other donors' samples.

This clonotype was counted many times. The CDR3 DNA sequence: TGTGCCAGCAGCTTAGGGGCGAGCTCCTATAATTCACCCCTCCACTTT. Translation: CASSLGASSYNSPLHF. V and J are TRBV11-2 and TRBJ1-6; no firm D call. CDR1 and CDR2 from the germline V gene are SGHAT and FQNNGV. CDR3 length equals 16 residues. V dropped 1 base and J dropped 0 bases, with 7 bases sitting between them. The full variable domain, rest sourced from reference TRBV11-2 and TRBJ1-6, is EAGVAQSPRYKIIEKRQSVAFWCNPISGHATLYWYQQILGQGPKLLIQFQNNGVVDDSQLPKDRFSAERLKGVDSTLKIQPAKLEDSAVYLCASSLGASSYNSPLHFGNGTRLTVT.

This clonotype was seen only a few times. The chain has TRBV18 and TRBJ2-7; the D gene is possibly TRBD2 (5 bases). The CDR3 sequence is 14 residues long. Deletions cut 2 bases from V and 3 bases from J, with 11 bases between. Germline loops: CDR1 KGHSH, CDR2 LQKENI. The CDR3 region is CASSPRSGDYEQYF. The DNA for the CDR3 is TGTGCCAGCTCACCAAGGTCCGGGGACTACGAGCAGTACTTC. Supplemented by reference TRBV18 and TRBJ2-7, the full variable domain reads NAGVMQNPRHLVRRRGQEARLRCSPMKGHSHVYWYRQLPEEGLKFMVYLQKENIIDESGMPKERFSAEFPKEGPSILRIQQVVRGDSAAYFCASSPRSGDYEQYFGPGTRLTVT.

The J gene is TRBJ1-2, the V gene TRBV14; no definite D call. The CDR3 is 14 residues long. Trimming shortened V by 4 bases and J by 1 base, and 10 bases separated the two germline ends. Looked up from germline, CDR1 is SGHDN and CDR2 is FVKESK. The CDR3 region is CASSPSAFNYGYTF. CDR3 DNA sequence: TGTGCCAGCAGCCCGTCAGCGTTTAACTATGGCTACACCTTC.

In its sample, this clonotype was seen a few times. This chain connects TRBV15 to TRBJ2-5, with 7 bases identical to TRBD1. The CDR3 runs to 15 residues. J gave up 4 bases and V 2 bases, and 7 bases lay outside the gene matches. Germline assignment: CDR1 LNHNV and CDR2 YYDKDF (reference sequence). The CDR3 reads CATSRSRGTLETQYF. In nucleotides, the CDR3 is TGTGCCACCAGCAGATCCAGGGGGACCCTAGAGACCCAGTACTTC.

This clonotype was recorded many times. The chain joins TRBV6-6 to TRBJ2-1; D remains ambiguous. V was trimmed by 6 bases and J by 0 bases, leaving 12 bases between them. The CDR3 loop spans 15 amino acids. Germline V lookup: CDR1 MNHNY, CDR2 SVGAGI (reference sequence). CDR3 bases: TGTGCCAGCAGGGATTCTGACAACTCCTACAATGAGCAGTTCTTC. Its protein is CASRDSDNSYNEQFF.

In its sample, this clonotype was seen a few times. The CDR3 is CASSQEEVRGLSYEQYF. The CDR3 nucleotides read TGCGCCAGCAGCCAAGAAGAGGTCAGGGGACTCTCCTACGAGCAGTACTTC. The chain has TRBV4-1 and TRBJ2-7; tentatively, D is TRBD1 or TRBD2 (6 bases each). The CDR3 extends over 17 amino acids. V was shortened by 0 bases and J by 0 bases, with 15 bases between the two germline ends. Looked up from germline, CDR1 is MGHRA and CDR2 is YSYEKL.

This clonotype came up many times. This CDR3 reads CASSYWRGDQPQHF. The CDR3 DNA reads as TGTGCCAGCAGTTACTGGAGGGGCGATCAGCCCCAGCATTTT. The V and J genes are TRBV6-6 and TRBJ1-5; tentative D call: TRBD1 (5 bases). CDR3 length: 14 residues. CDR1 and CDR2 (germline): MNHNY, SVGAGI (reference sequence). V was pared by 1 base and J by 5 bases, with 9 bases between.

This clonotype was observed a few times. The rearrangement joins TRBV20-1 to TRBJ1-5, with 7 bases that match TRBD1. CDR1 is DFQATT and CDR2 is SNEGSKA in the germline V gene (reference sequence). This CDR3 has 14 amino acids. J lost 1 base, V lost 4 bases, and 4 bases had no gene match. CDR3 in DNA: TGCAGTGCTAACACAGGGGCCAGCAATCAGCCCCAGCATTTT. Translating it yields CSANTGASNQPQHF.

The V gene is TRBV27, the J gene TRBJ1-2; 7 nucleotides line up with TRBD1. J gave up 4 bases and V 2 bases, and 4 bases lay outside the gene matches. Germline V lookup: CDR1 MNHEY, CDR2 SMNVEV (reference sequence). This CDR3 has 14 residues. The CDR3 region is CASSLEQGRYGYTF. The CDR3 DNA reads TGTGCCAGCAGTTTAGAACAGGGGCGCTATGGCTACACCTTC.

This clonotype was observed many times. The V and J genes are TRBV12-3 or TRBV12-4 and TRBJ1-6; the D is unclear. The CDR3 has 14 amino acids. V was clipped by 1 base and J by 6 bases, with 7 bases between them. CDR3 DNA sequence: TGTGCCAGCAGTTTAGGGCGGTTTAATTCACCCCTCCACTTT. It translates to CASSLGRFNSPLHF.

Ten or more counts support this clonotype. The chain has TRBV6-5 and TRBJ2-2; D remains ambiguous. Germline values: CDR1 MNHEY, CDR2 SVGAGI. CDR3 size: 12 residues. The CDR3 spells CVAHSNTGELFF. CDR3 nucleotides: TGTGTCGCGCATTCGAACACCGGGGAGCTGTTTTTT.

V gene TRBV6-5 combines with J gene TRBJ2-1; the match to TRBD2 covers 8 bases. The V segment lost 2 bases and the J segment 0 bases; nucleotides outside the gene matches: 9. The CDR3 sequence is 18 residues long. Germline V gene lookup returns CDR1 MNHEY and CDR2 SVGAGI. In DNA, the CDR3 is TGTGCCAGCAGTTACGGGTTAGCGGGGTCCAGCTCCTACAATGAGCAGTTCTTC. Translating it yields CASSYGLAGSSSYNEQFF.

The rearrangement joins TRBV12-3 or TRBV12-4 to TRBJ1-2; TRBD1 matches 9 bases. There are 17 residues in the CDR3. V dropped 3 bases and J dropped 4; count of bases not matched to a gene: 12. CDR3 sequence: CASSFSRTGAEAYGYTF. The DNA for the CDR3 is TGTGCCAGCAGTTTTTCGAGGACAGGGGCGGAGGCCTATGGCTACACCTTC.

J is TRBJ2-6 and V is TRBV14; D possibly corresponds to TRBD1 (5 bases). The germline gives CDR1 SGHDN, CDR2 FVKESK. The V gene lost 4 bases and the J gene lost 0 bases, with 10 bases spanning the gap. The CDR3 sequence is 16 residues long. For the CDR3, the DNA is TGTGCCAGCAGCCCTCAGACAGCCTCTGGGGCCAACGTCCTGACTTTC. It is translated as CASSPQTASGANVLTF.

This clonotype showed up just a few times. V gene TRBV21-1 combines with J gene TRBJ2-7; TRBD1, the D gene given by the table, was not confirmed from the DNA. TRBV21-1 is shown as a pseudogene. The length of the CDR3 is 17 residues. The CDR3 coding sequence is TGTGCCAGCAGCAAAGAGGAAGGACAGGGCTTAACCTACGAGCAGTACTTC. As protein: CASSKEEGQGLTYEQYF.

This clonotype was counted many times. The chain recombines TRBV6-5 with TRBJ1-2, with a tentative D call TRBD1 (5 bases). Germline CDR1 and CDR2: MNHEY and SVGAGI. The CDR3 contains 12 residues. Trimming shortened V by 2 bases and J by 7 bases, and 8 bases separated the two germline ends. The CDR3 loop reads CASSYGDLGYTF. DNA for the CDR3: TGTGCCAGCAGTTACGGGGACCTTGGCTACACCTTC.

This clonotype appeared a few times. The chain links TRBV27 to TRBJ2-7; 10 positions match TRBD2. V trimming: 4 bases; J trimming: 4 bases; junction bases outside the gene matches: 7. The germline gives CDR1 MNHEY, CDR2 SMNVEV (reference sequence). There are 15 residues in the CDR3. CDR3 coding DNA: TGTGCCAGCAGTTACGGACTAGCGGCCCCTTACGAGCAGTACTTC. Translated, it gives CASSYGLAAPYEQYF.

This chain uses TRBV10-3 with TRBJ2-7; D may be TRBD2 (8 bases). The CDR3 runs to 16 residues. Trimming took off 5 bases at V and 0 bases at J, with 17 bases between the two ends. Germline-derived CDR1 and CDR2 are ENHRY and SYGVKD. CDR3 sequence: CAISSAGGQYSYEQYF. The CDR3 DNA is TGTGCCATCAGTTCTGCGGGGGGACAGTACTCCTACGAGCAGTACTTC.

The rearrangement uses TRBV6-2 or TRBV6-3 and TRBJ2-7; TRBD1 is a possible D gene (5 bases). Looked up from germline, CDR1 is MNHEY and CDR2 is SVGEGT. V was shortened by 5 bases and J by 3 bases, with 14 bases between the two germline ends. The CDR3 extends over 14 amino acids. The CDR3 region has the DNA TGTGCCAGCAGTCCCAGGGTCGGCTACTACGAGCAGTACTTC. Protein product: CASSPRVGYYEQYF.

V and J are TRBV12-3 or TRBV12-4 and TRBJ2-3, with TRBD2 matching over 9 bases. The CDR3 runs 12 residues. V lost 9 bases, J lost 4 bases, and 2 bases stayed unmatched. CDR3 sequence (DNA): TGTGCCAGTAGCGGGGGACCAGATACGCAGTATTTT. Translating it yields CASSGGPDTQYF.

This clonotype occurred many times. For the CDR3, the DNA is TGTGCCATCAGTGACCCCGACAGGGGGAACACCGGGGAGCTGTTTTTT. It codes for CAISDPDRGNTGELFF. V is TRBV10-3 and J is TRBJ2-2, with 8 bases that match TRBD1. The CDR3 has 16 residues. The V gene's germline CDR1 is ENHRY and CDR2 SYGVKD. V was pared by 3 bases and J by 1 base, with 4 bases of the junction left unmatched.

This chain joins TRBV12-3 or TRBV12-4 and TRBJ2-7; 8 bases are shared with TRBD1. V trimming: 5 bases; J trimming: 11 bases; junction bases outside the gene matches: 5. This CDR3 comprises 11 residues. CDR3 sequence (DNA): TGTGCCAGCAGTGGTGGACAGGGAGAGTACTTC. This sequence encodes CASSGGQGEYF.

This clonotype has a handful of counts. The chain has TRBV7-3 and TRBJ1-2; the match to TRBD1 covers 8 bases. Germline V gene lookup returns CDR1 SGHTA and CDR2 FQGTGA. Trimming at V came to 4 bases and at J to 4 bases, leaving 14 bases not matched to a gene. This CDR3 spans 17 amino acids. CDR3 protein: CASSSYGGAGGVYGYTF. CDR3 sequence (DNA): TGTGCCAGCAGCTCCTATGGTGGGGCAGGGGGCGTCTATGGCTACACCTTC.

This clonotype has just a few counts. V usage is TRBV20-1 and J usage is TRBJ1-1; D not resolved. The length of the CDR3 is 13 residues. Germline values: CDR1 DFQATT, CDR2 SNEGSKA (reference sequence). Trimming took off 0 bases at V and 1 base at J, with 6 bases between the two ends. The CDR3 sequence is CSARDRENTEAFF. In nucleotides, the CDR3 is TGCAGTGCTAGAGATAGGGAGAACACTGAAGCTTTCTTT.

In regard to this clonotype: A read error is possible here, since a much larger clone lies one base away. The chain couples TRBV6-6 to TRBJ2-1, with unresolved D. CDR3 length equals 13 residues. Per the germline V gene, CDR1 is MNHNY and CDR2 is SVGAGI (reference sequence). CDR3 DNA: TGTGCCAGCAGTTACTTCTCCTACAATGAGGAGTTCTTC. Protein sequence: CASSYFSYNEEFF.

This clonotype has a count of ten or more. The chain uses TRBV6-5 and TRBJ1-6; the D gene is possibly TRBD1 (6 bases). The V and J ends lost 0 bases and 8 bases respectively, with 8 bases between them. The germline CDR1 and CDR2 sequences are MNHEY and SVGAGI. The length of the CDR3 is 14 residues. In DNA, the CDR3 is TGTGCCAGCAGTTACTCGAGGGGGGATTCACCCCTCCACTTT. Translating it yields CASSYSRGDSPLHF.

J is TRBJ1-1 and V is TRBV6-5; D call uncertain. CDR1 MNHEY and CDR2 SVGAGI come from the germline V gene. Trimming took off 2 bases at V and 8 bases at J, with 9 bases between the two ends. The CDR3 is 12 amino acids. The CDR3 sequence: CASSYNGREAFF. CDR3 sequence (DNA): TGTGCCAGCAGTTACAACGGGAGAGAAGCTTTCTTT.